What follows are 14 T cell receptor beta chains derived from one specimen sequenced in a study of OX40 agonist ivuxolimab in advanced cancers. Libraries were prepared by immunoSEQ multiplex PCR; TCRdb keeps only in-frame clonotypes and omits some of them. This table has around 38,000 clones, around 92% appearing once. Here the sequenced sample was CD4+ or CD8+ T cells sorted from blood, taken in a trial of the OX40 agonist ivuxolimab. These receptors came from an adult with an advanced solid tumor such as melanoma, head and neck, liver or kidney cancer.

The chain links TRBV6-5 to TRBJ2-1, with TRBD2 matching 11 bases. CDR3 length: 15 amino acids. With 6 bases clipped from V and 7 bases from J, the junction kept 8 bases outside the gene matches. CDR1 and CDR2 (germline): MNHEY, SVGAGI. The CDR3 region is CASSLSGRGLNEQFF. The CDR3 bases are TGTGCCAGCAGCCTTAGCGGGAGGGGGTTGAATGAGCAGTTCTTC.

The chain links TRBV27 to TRBJ1-2; 9 nucleotides align to TRBD1. The CDR3 is 17 amino acids. V lost 0 bases, J lost 4 bases, and 9 bases stayed unmatched. CDR1 is MNHEY and CDR2 is SMNVEV in the germline V gene (reference sequence). The CDR3 loop is CASSLSKGTGFIYGYTF. The CDR3 coding sequence is TGTGCCAGCAGTTTATCGAAGGGGACAGGGTTTATCTATGGCTACACCTTC.

The chain employs TRBV27 and TRBJ2-3, with D possibly TRBD2 on 8 matching bases. The germline V gene has CDR1 MNHEY and CDR2 SMNVEV (reference sequence). V was shortened by 6 bases and J by 6 bases, with 16 bases between the two germline ends. The CDR3 spans 14 residues. Here the CDR3 reads CASSRGAGGDTQYF. CDR3 in DNA: TGTGCCAGCAGCAGGGGGGCGGGAGGTGATACGCAGTATTTT.

This rearrangement joins TRBV7-9 to TRBJ1-2; 10 bases are shared with TRBD1. The J segment lost 4 bases and the V segment lost 8 bases, leaving 7 bases of the junction unmatched. Germline CDR1 is SEHNR and CDR2 is FQNEAQ (reference sequence). CDR3 length equals 14 residues. CDR3 nucleotides: TGTGCCAGCGGGGAGACAGGGGGCACCTATGGCTACACCTTC. The encoded protein is CASGETGGTYGYTF. Variable domain in full (rest from reference TRBV7-9 and TRBJ1-2): DTGVSQNPRHKITKRGQNVTFRCDPISEHNRLYWYRQTLGQGPEFLTYFQNEAQLEKSRLLSDRFSAERPKGSFSTLEIQRTEQGDSAMYLCASGETGGTYGYTFGSGTRLTVV.

This chain joins TRBV5-4 and TRBJ2-7; 7 bases fit TRBD2. The ends lost 1 base at V and 5 bases at J; junction bases unmatched: 3. Germline V CDR1 and CDR2: SGHNT, YYREEE (reference sequence). The length of the CDR3 is 13 residues. Here the CDR3 reads CASSLNAGDEQYF. The CDR3 DNA is TGTGCCAGCAGCTTGAACGCGGGAGACGAGCAGTACTTC.

The chain uses TRBV5-8 and TRBJ1-5; D not certain. The length of the CDR3 is 17 residues. V dropped 0 bases and J dropped 4 bases, with 17 bases sitting between them. Germline V gives CDR1 SGHTS, CDR2 YDEGEE. The CDR3 DNA follows: TGTGCCAGCAGCTTGGGGGTAGGAGGCGGCCATAATCAGCCCCAGCATTTT. It translates to CASSLGVGGGHNQPQHF.

The chain links TRBV2 to TRBJ2-3; D not certain. V lost 6 bases and J 0 bases, leaving 16 bases between the germline ends. The CDR3 is 16 amino acids. CDR1 and CDR2 (germline): SNHLY, FYNNEI. CDR3 sequence: CASSHGPTTSTDTQYF. Written as DNA, the CDR3 is TGTGCCAGCAGCCACGGGCCTACAACTAGCACAGATACGCAGTATTTT.

The rearrangement uses TRBV6-6 and TRBJ2-7; D unresolved. From germline, CDR1 is MNHNY and CDR2 SVGAGI (reference sequence). The V end was cut by 0 bases, the J end by 6 bases, with 9 bases between. The length of the CDR3 is 13 residues. CDR3 coding DNA: TGTGCCAGCAGTTACTCGTCGAAGGGCGAGCAGTACGTC. As protein: CASSYSSKGEQYV.

By its share, this clone is medium-sized. This sequence joins TRBV5-4 and TRBJ1-1; D not certain. Germline V lookup: CDR1 SGHNT, CDR2 YYREEE (reference sequence). The CDR3 is 13 amino acids. V dropped 0 bases and J dropped 0 bases, with 3 bases sitting between them. CDR3 sequence: CASSLGLNTEAFF. As DNA, the CDR3 is TGTGCCAGCAGCTTGGGCCTGAACACTGAAGCTTTCTTT.

J is TRBJ2-3 and V is TRBV27; D is unclear. Between the trimmed V and J ends, which lost 4 bases and 6 bases, there was a span of 14 bases. This CDR3 comprises 14 residues. Germline assignment: CDR1 MNHEY and CDR2 SMNVEV (reference sequence). The CDR3 here is CASSSGGRLDTQYF. In nucleotides, the CDR3 is TGTGCCAGCAGTTCAGGTGGGCGGTTGGATACGCAGTATTTT.

A word on this clone: Other DNA sequences from this sample encode an identical CDR3 as well. V gene TRBV11-2 combines with J gene TRBJ2-7, with 8 positions matching TRBD1. With 3 bases clipped from V and 7 bases from J, the junction kept 14 bases outside the gene matches. CDR1 and CDR2 from the germline V gene are SGHAT and FQNNGV. The CDR3 totals 16 residues. Written as DNA, the CDR3 is TGTGCCAGCAGCTTCGGACAGGGACCCTTTGAAGGGGAGCAGTACGTC. Its protein is CASSFGQGPFEGEQYV.

This CDR3 is CASSEYGGTSYNEQFF. The CDR3 nucleotides are TGTGCCAGCAGTGAATACGGCGGTACCTCCTACAATGAGCAGTTCTTC. The chain links TRBV6-1 to TRBJ2-1; D is undetermined. CDR1 MNHNS and CDR2 SASEGT come from the germline V gene. Between the trimmed V and J ends, which lost 2 bases and 0 bases, there was a span of 11 bases. This CDR3 spans 16 amino acids.

The chain employs TRBV7-6 and TRBJ2-5; unclear D gene. From germline, CDR1 is SGHVS and CDR2 FNYEAQ. The CDR3 is 17 residues long. V was cut by 5 bases and J by 4 bases, with 23 bases left in between. CDR3 nucleotides: TGTGCCAGCAGCCCAGAGGCGGCGGCCCCCCGGGTAGAGACCCAGTACTTC. Protein sequence: CASSPEAAAPRVETQYF.

The chain combines TRBV7-9 with TRBJ2-1; D possibly matches TRBD1 or TRBD2 (5 bases each). Germline V gene data show CDR1 as SEHNR and CDR2 as FQNEAQ (reference sequence). This CDR3 spans 14 amino acids. The ends were cut back, 1 base at V and 2 bases at J, with 6 bases in the middle. CDR3 protein: CASSLGGTYNEQFF. CDR3 DNA sequence: TGTGCCAGCAGCTTAGGGGGGACCTACAATGAGCAGTTCTTC.